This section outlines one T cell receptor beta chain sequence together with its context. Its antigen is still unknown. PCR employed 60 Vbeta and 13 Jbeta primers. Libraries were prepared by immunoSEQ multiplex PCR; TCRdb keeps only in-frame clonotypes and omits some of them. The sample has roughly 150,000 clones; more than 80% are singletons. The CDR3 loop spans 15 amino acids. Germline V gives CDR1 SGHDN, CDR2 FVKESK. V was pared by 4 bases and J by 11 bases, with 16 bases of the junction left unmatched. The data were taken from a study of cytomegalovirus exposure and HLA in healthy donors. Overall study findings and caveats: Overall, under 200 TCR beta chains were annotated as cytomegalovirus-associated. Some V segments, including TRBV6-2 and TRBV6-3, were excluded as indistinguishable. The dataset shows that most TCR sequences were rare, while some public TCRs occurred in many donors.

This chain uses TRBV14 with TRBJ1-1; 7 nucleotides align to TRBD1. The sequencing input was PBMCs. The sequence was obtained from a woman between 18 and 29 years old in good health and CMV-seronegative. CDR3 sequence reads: CASSLQKTGTTKAFF. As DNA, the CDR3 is TGTGCCAGCAGCCTACAAAAGACAGGGACCACCAAGGCTTTCTTT.